A selection of T cell receptor beta chains follows, all from one sample in a study of blood T cell repertoires in COVID-19. The table came from immunoSEQ multiplex PCR; TCRdb's copy has only in-frame clones and leaves some out. This table has roughly 250,000 clones, roughly 90% appearing once. Sequences were obtained from PBMCs or T cells enriched from blood (not recorded which). All receptors come from a young woman with acute COVID-19. Both conserved end residues are part of each CDR3. The D gene is left open where the match is weak. Not every row has a clone size; where given, it reads once, few, many or a size class.

TRBD1,TRBJ2-7,TRBV4-1,.,TGCGCCAGCAGCCGCGGGACAGGGTCCTACGAGCAGTACTTC,CASSRGTGSYEQYF
.,TRBJ1-1,TRBV20-1,.,TGCAGTGCAACGGAGGTGGGAGAAGCTTTCTTT,CSATEVGEAFF
TRBD1,TRBJ1-2,TRBV6-5,.,TGTGCCAGCGGCCTCTGGACAGGGGGCGGCTATGGCTACACCTTC,CASGLWTGGGYGYTF
TRBD1,TRBJ2-1,TRBV18,.,TGTGCCAGCTCACCGCGGACAGGCTCCTACAATGAGCAGTTCTTC,CASSPRTGSYNEQFF
TRBD2,TRBJ2-5,TRBV6-5,.,TGTGCCAGCAGGCCCGGAGCGGGGGAGCAAGAGACCCAGTACTTC,CASRPGAGEQETQYF
.,TRBJ1-1,TRBV4-1,few,TGCGCCAGCAGCCAAGTAAGGGAGAGCGGTGAAGCTTTCTTT,CASSQVRESGEAFF
.,TRBJ1-2,TRBV6-2/TRBV6-3,.,TGTGCCAGCAGTTACACCGGGATATCTGGAGGCTACACCTTC,CASSYTGISGGYTF
.,TRBJ1-6,TRBV3-1/TRBV3-2,.,TGTGCCAGCAGCCAAGGGCCCGTTGATTCACCCCTCCACTTT,CASSQGPVDSPLHF
.,TRBJ2-3,TRBV5-1,.,TGCGCCAGCAGCTTGCTTACAGATACGCAGTATTTT,CASSLLTDTQYF
.,TRBJ1-6,TRBV3-1/TRBV3-2,.,TGTGCCAGCAGCCAAGGGGGGCCCAACTGGAGTAATTCACCCCTCCACTTT,CASSQGGPNWSNSPLHF
.,TRBJ1-5,TRBV10-3,.,TGTGCCATCAGTGAGTCGGTGGGCTTAGGCAATCAGCCCCAGCATTTT,CAISESVGLGNQPQHF
.,TRBJ1-5,TRBV5-6,.,TGTGCCAGCAGCTTGACAGGGTACAATCAGCCCCAGCATTTT,CASSLTGYNQPQHF
.,TRBJ1-1,TRBV2,.,TGTGCCAGCAGTGAAACTAGAGGAGCTTTCTTT,CASSETRGAFF
.,TRBJ2-1,TRBV13,.,TGTGCCAGCAGCGCCTGGGGGGTGGATGAGCAGTTCTTC,CASSAWGVDEQFF
TRBD1,TRBJ1-2,TRBV5-1,.,TGCGCCAGCAGCCCCGGACAGGGGGGCGGCTACACCTTC,CASSPGQGGGYTF
TRBD1,TRBJ2-3,TRBV10-3,.,TGTGCCATCAGTGAGTCCCCCGTGACAGGGGTATTCACAGATACGCAGTATTTT,CAISESPVTGVFTDTQYF
TRBD1,TRBJ1-1,TRBV11-2,.,TGTGCCAGCAGCTTAGTGGGACAGGGGGCTGAAGCTTTCTTT,CASSLVGQGAEAFF
TRBD1,TRBJ2-5,TRBV6-2/TRBV6-3,.,TGTGCCAGCAGTTACCAGGGGACAGCTCAAGAGACCCAGTACTTC,CASSYQGTAQETQYF
.,TRBJ1-1,TRBV18,.,TGTGCCAGCTCCCGCAGGGGTAACACTGAAGCTTTCTTT,CASSRRGNTEAFF
.,TRBJ1-6,TRBV4-2,.,TGTGCCAGCAGCCACCCCTCGGTCGTCGATGAGGATTCACCCCTCCACTTT,CASSHPSVVDEDSPLHF
.,TRBJ2-4,TRBV13,.,TGTGCCAGCAGCCCCACAGGAAGAGCCAAAAACATTCAGTACTTC,CASSPTGRAKNIQYF
TRBD1,TRBJ2-5,TRBV5-4,once,TGTGCCAGCAGCTTGGATCCGACAGGGTCTGAGCAAGAGACCCAGTACTTC,CASSLDPTGSEQETQYF
TRBD1,TRBJ1-5,TRBV19,.,TGTGCCAGTAGCAGACAGGGGATGGAGCAGCCCCAGCATTTT,CASSRQGMEQPQHF
TRBD1,TRBJ1-4,TRBV7-2,.,TGTGCCAGCAGACCGACCGGGACAGAGTATAATGAAAAACTGTTTTTT,CASRPTGTEYNEKLFF
.,TRBJ1-5,TRBV3-1/TRBV3-2,.,TGTGCCAGCAGCCCGCAAAACAGGCCTACAGCCCAGCATTTT,CASSPQNRPTAQHF
.,TRBJ2-7,TRBV7-8,.,TGTGCCAGCAGCTACGGAGGGCCCTCCTACGAGCAGTACTTC,CASSYGGPSYEQYF
TRBD1,TRBJ1-3,TRBV6-1,.,TGTGCCAGCAGTGAAGGGGAAGGGGGCACCGGAAACACCATATATTTT,CASSEGEGGTGNTIYF
TRBD2,TRBJ2-3,TRBV7-2,.,TGTGCCAGCAGTCGACTAGCGGGGAGCACAGATACGCAGTATTTT,CASSRLAGSTDTQYF
TRBD1,TRBJ2-5,TRBV5-4,.,TGTGCCAGCAGCTTCCGGGACAGCAAAGAGACCCAGTACTTC,CASSFRDSKETQYF
.,TRBJ1-1,TRBV29-1,.,TGCAGCGTAACAGGGCCCGCCATGAACACTGAAGCTTTCTTT,CSVTGPAMNTEAFF
.,TRBJ2-5,TRBV18,.,TGTGCCAGCTCACCTTTTGAGGGCGTGAACCTCCAAGAGACCCAGTACTTC,CASSPFEGVNLQETQYF
.,TRBJ1-4,TRBV6-5,.,TGTGCCAGCAGTTACCCCGGGCAGGGGAATGAAAAACTGTTTTTT,CASSYPGQGNEKLFF
TRBD2,TRBJ2-5,TRBV29-1,.,TGCAGCGTTGACGGGACTAGCGGGGCATATGGGGAGACCCAGTACTTC,CSVDGTSGAYGETQYF
.,TRBJ2-7,TRBV2,few,TGTGCCAGCAGTGGACAGGCCTACGAGCAGTACTTC,CASSGQAYEQYF
.,TRBJ2-4,TRBV18,once,TGTGCCAGCTCAACAGGAATAGCCAAAAACATTCAGTACTTC,CASSTGIAKNIQYF